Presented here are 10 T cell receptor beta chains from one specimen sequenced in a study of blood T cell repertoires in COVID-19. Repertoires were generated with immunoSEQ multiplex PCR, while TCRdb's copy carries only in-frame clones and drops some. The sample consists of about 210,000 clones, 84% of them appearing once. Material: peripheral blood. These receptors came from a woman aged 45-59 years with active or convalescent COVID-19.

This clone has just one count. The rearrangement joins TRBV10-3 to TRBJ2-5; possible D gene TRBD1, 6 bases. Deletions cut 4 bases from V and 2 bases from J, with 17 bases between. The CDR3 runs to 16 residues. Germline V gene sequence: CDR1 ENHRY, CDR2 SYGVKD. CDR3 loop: CAISANRAQGQETQYF. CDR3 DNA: TGTGCCATCAGTGCAAACAGGGCCCAGGGTCAAGAGACCCAGTACTTC.

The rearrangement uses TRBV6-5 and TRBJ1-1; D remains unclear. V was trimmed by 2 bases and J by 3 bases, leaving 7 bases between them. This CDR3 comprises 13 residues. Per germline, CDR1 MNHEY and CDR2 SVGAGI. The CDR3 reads CASSYVEDTEAFF. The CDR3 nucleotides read TGTGCCAGCAGTTACGTAGAAGACACTGAAGCTTTCTTT.

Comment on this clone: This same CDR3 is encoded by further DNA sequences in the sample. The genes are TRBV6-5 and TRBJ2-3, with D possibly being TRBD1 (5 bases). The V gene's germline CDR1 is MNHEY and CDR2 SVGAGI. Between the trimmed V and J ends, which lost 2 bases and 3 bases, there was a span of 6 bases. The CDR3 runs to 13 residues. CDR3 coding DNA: TGTGCCAGCAGTTACCCAGGGACAGATACGCAGTATTTT. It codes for CASSYPGTDTQYF.

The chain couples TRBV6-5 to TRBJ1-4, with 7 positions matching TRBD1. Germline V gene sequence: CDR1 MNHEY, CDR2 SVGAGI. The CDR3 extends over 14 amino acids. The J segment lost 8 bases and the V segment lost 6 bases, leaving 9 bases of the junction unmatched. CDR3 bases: TGTGCCAGCAGGGGGGACAGTAGTGAGGAAAAACTGTTTTTT. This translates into CASRGDSSEEKLFF.

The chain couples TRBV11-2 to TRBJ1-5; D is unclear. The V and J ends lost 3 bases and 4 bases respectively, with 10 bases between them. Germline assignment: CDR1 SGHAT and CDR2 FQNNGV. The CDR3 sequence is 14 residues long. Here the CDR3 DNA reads TGTGCCAGCAGCTTTGAGGCCTCAAATCAGCCCCAGCATTTT. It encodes CASSFEASNQPQHF.

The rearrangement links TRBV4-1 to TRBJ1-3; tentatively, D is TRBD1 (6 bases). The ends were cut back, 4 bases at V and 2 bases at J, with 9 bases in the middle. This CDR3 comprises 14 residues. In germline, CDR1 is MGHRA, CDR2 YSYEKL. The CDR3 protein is CASSLGGPGNTIYF. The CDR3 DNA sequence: TGCGCCAGCAGCCTCGGGGGGCCTGGAAACACCATATATTTT.

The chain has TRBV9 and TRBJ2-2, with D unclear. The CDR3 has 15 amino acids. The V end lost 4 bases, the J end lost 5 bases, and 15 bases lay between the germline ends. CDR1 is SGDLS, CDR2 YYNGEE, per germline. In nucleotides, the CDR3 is TGTGCCAGCAGCCGTTTGGCAGGCCCAACCGGGGAGCTGTTTTTT. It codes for CASSRLAGPTGELFF.

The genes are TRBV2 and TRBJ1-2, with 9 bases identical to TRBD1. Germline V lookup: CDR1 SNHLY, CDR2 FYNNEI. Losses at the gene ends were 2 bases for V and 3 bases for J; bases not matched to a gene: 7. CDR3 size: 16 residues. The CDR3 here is CASSESPGQGYYGYTF. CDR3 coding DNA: TGTGCCAGCAGTGAATCTCCGGGACAGGGCTACTATGGCTACACCTTC.

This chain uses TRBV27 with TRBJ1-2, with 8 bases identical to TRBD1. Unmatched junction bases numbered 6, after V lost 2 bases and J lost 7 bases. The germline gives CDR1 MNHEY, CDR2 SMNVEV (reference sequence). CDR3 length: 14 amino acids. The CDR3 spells CASSLRQGAGGYTF. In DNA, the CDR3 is TGTGCCAGCAGTTTAAGGCAGGGGGCAGGTGGCTACACCTTC.

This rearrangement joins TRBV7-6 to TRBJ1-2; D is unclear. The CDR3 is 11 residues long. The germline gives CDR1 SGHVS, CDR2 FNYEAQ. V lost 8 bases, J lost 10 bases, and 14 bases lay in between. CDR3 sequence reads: CASGLENTYTF. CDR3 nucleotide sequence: TGTGCCAGCGGCCTGGAGAATACCTACACCTTC. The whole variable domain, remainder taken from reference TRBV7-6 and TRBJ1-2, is GAGVSQSPRYKVTKRGQDVALRCDPISGHVSLYWYRQALGQGPEFLTYFNYEAQQDKSGLPNDRFSAERPEGSISTLTIQRTEQRDSAMYRCASGLENTYTFGSGTRLTVV.